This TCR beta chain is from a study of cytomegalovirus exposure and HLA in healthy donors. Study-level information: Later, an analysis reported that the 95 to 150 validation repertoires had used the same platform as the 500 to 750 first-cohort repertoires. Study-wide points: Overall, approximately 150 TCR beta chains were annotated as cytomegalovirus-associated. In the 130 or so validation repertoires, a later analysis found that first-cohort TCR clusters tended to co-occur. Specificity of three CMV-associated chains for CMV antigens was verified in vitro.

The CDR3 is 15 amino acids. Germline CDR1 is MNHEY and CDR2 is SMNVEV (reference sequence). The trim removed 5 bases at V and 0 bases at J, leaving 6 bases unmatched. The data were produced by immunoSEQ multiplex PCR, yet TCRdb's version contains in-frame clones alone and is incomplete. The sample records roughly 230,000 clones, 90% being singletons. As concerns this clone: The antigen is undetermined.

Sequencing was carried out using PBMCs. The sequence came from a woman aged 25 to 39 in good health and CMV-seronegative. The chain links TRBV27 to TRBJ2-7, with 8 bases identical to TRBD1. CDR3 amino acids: CASSPRQGISYEQYF. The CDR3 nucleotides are TGTGCCAGCAGTCCCCGACAGGGGATCTCCTACGAGCAGTACTTC.